The 9 T cell receptor beta chains given below trace back to one sample, sequenced in a study of CD8 T cells in Susac syndrome. Random hexamers served to reverse transcribe roughly 0.45 to 1 ug RNA. TCRdb re-derived calls from the immunoSEQ multiplex PCR reads in MiXCR, one entry per CDR3 protein. The sample contains 400,000 or so distinct CDR3 sequences, approximately 85% of which appear only once. Sequencing was done on a sample of CD8+ T cells from PBMCs. The receptors shown here come from a human donor with multiple sclerosis.

The chain couples TRBV12-3 or TRBV12-4 to TRBJ2-7; D call uncertain. V was trimmed by 6 bases and J by 2 bases, leaving 11 bases between them. The CDR3 has 13 amino acids. CDR3 in amino acids: CASSPITPYEQYF. The DNA of the CDR3 is TGTGCCAGCAGCCCGATTACCCCCTACGAGCAGTACTTC.

The gene calls are TRBV3-1 and TRBJ2-1, with D perhaps TRBD2 (6 bases). Trimming stripped 5 bases from V and 7 bases from J, with 30 bases between. Germline V gives CDR1 LGHDT, CDR2 YNNKEL (reference sequence). CDR3 size: 19 residues. The CDR3 DNA follows: TGTGCCAGCAGCTATCGCGTCTTTAGCGGCAAGCTCCTAAGTAATGAGCAGTTCTTC. It is translated as CASSYRVFSGKLLSNEQFF.

The chain is built from TRBV9 and TRBJ1-2; D is undetermined. CDR3 length equals 11 residues. Trimming left V 3 bases short and J 8 bases short, with 8 bases between. Germline loops: CDR1 SGDLS, CDR2 YYNGEE. The CDR3 here is CASSADGGYTF. The CDR3 nucleotides are TGTGCCAGCAGCGCGGACGGCGGCTACACCTTC.

This clonotype was seen only a few times. The rearrangement uses TRBV6-5 and TRBJ1-5, with a possible D match to TRBD1 (5 bases). CDR1 MNHEY and CDR2 SVGAGI come from the germline V gene. The CDR3 runs to 15 residues. The V end was cut by 2 bases, the J end by 2 bases, with 10 bases between. CDR3 in DNA: TGTGCCAGCAGTTACGGGCAGGGCGGCAATCAGCCCCAGCATTTT. It translates to CASSYGQGGNQPQHF.

V and J are TRBV12-3 or TRBV12-4 and TRBJ2-1; either TRBD1 or TRBD2 may fit D (5 bases each). CDR3 length: 14 amino acids. Trimming removed 2 bases at V and 7 bases at J, with 12 bases between. The CDR3 here is CASSLLSGLNEQFF. CDR3 in DNA: TGTGCCAGCAGTTTATTGTCGGGGCTTAATGAGCAGTTCTTC.

This chain links TRBV5-1 with TRBJ1-1, with no clear D. The germline V gene encodes CDR1 SGHRS and CDR2 YFSETQ. The CDR3 is made up of 14 amino acids. V was pared by 0 bases and J by 4 bases, with 10 bases between. The CDR3 bases are TGCGCCAGCAGCTTGGAAGACCAGAGCACTGAAGCTTTCTTT. The encoded protein is CASSLEDQSTEAFF.

The sample holds one count of this clonotype. The rearrangement links TRBV20-1 to TRBJ2-5, with D unresolved. The CDR3 is 15 amino acids. Germline V lookup: CDR1 DFQATT, CDR2 SNEGSKA (reference sequence). The V end lost 3 bases, the J end lost 1 base, and 15 bases lay between the germline ends. The CDR3 spells CSASQASLIQETQYF. In DNA form, the CDR3 reads TGCAGTGCTAGTCAGGCCAGCCTAATCCAAGAGACCCAGTACTTC.

This sequence joins TRBV6-2 or TRBV6-3 and TRBJ1-1; possibly TRBD1 for D (5 bases). Between the trimmed V and J ends, which lost 5 bases and 1 base, there was a span of 14 bases. Germline V CDR1 and CDR2: MNHEY, SVGEGT. The CDR3 extends over 15 amino acids. The CDR3 DNA is TGTGCCAGCAGTCACCCGGGACTCAAGAACACTGAAGCTTTCTTT. Residues: CASSHPGLKNTEAFF.

This chain links TRBV27 with TRBJ2-5; 7 nucleotides match TRBD1. J was trimmed by 4 bases and V by 3 bases; bases with no gene match: 5. The CDR3 spans 14 residues. Germline CDR1 reads MNHEY; CDR2 reads SMNVEV (reference sequence). The CDR3 is CASSFGTERETQYF. The CDR3 DNA reads as TGTGCCAGCAGTTTTGGGACAGAAAGAGAGACCCAGTACTTC.